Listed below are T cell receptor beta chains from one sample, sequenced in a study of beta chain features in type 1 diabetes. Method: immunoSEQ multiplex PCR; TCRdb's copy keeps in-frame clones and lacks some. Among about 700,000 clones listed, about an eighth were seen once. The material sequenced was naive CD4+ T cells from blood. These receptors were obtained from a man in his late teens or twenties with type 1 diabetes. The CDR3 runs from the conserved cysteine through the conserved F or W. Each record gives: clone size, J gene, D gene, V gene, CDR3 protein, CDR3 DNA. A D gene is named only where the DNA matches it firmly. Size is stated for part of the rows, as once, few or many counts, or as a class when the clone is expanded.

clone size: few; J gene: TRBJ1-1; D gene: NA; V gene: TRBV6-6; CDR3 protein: CASSGQSMNTEAFF; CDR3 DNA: TGTGCCAGCAGTGGACAAAGCATGAACACTGAAGCTTTCTTT
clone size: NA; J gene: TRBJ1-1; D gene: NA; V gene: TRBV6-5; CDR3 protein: CASSPQAGTEAFF; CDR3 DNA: TGTGCCAGCAGTCCGCAGGCTGGGACTGAAGCTTTCTTT
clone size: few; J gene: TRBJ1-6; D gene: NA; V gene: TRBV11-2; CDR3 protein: CASSSSKASIVDSPLHF; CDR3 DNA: TGTGCCAGCAGCTCTTCGAAGGCCTCTATTGTGGATTCACCCCTCCACTTT
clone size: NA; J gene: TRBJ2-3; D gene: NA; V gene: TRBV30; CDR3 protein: CAWSDQLDTQYF; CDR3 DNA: TGTGCCTGGAGTGACCAACTAGATACGCAGTATTTT
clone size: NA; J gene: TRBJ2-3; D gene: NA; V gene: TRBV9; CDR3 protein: CASSVQDTQYF; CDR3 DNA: TGTGCCAGCAGCGTGCAAGATACGCAGTATTTT
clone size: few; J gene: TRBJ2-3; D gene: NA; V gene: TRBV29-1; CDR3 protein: CSVDSGVDTQYF; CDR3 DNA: TGCAGCGTTGACTCGGGGGTCGATACGCAGTATTTT
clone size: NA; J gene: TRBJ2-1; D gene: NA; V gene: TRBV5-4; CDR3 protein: CASSLGVDKEQFF; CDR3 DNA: TGTGCCAGCAGCTTGGGGGTGGATAAAGAGCAGTTCTTC
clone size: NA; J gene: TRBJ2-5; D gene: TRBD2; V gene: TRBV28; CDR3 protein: CASSSPSGVETQYF; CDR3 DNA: TGTGCCAGCAGTTCACCTAGCGGGGTGGAGACCCAGTACTTC
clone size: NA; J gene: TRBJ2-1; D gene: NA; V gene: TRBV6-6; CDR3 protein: CASSSGLPVHEQFF; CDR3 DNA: TGTGCCAGCAGCTCGGGACTCCCGGTCCATGAGCAGTTCTTC
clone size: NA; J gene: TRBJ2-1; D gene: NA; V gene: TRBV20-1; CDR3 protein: CSAHRVHEQFF; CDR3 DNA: TGCAGTGCTCACAGGGTGCATGAGCAGTTCTTC
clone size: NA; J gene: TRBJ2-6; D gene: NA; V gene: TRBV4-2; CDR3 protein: CASSQDNWATPGANVLTF; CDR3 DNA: TGTGCCAGCAGCCAAGATAATTGGGCCACCCCAGGGGCCAACGTCCTGACTTTC
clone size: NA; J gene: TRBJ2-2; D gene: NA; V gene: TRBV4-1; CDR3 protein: CASSPRTRESGELFF; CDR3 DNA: TGCGCCAGCAGCCCGCGGACCCGTGAGTCCGGGGAGCTGTTTTTT
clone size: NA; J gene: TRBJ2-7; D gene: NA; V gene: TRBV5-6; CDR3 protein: CASSLYQEQYF; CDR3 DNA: TGTGCCAGCAGCTTGTATCAGGAGCAGTACTTC
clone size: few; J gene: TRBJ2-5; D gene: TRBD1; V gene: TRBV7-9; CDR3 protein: CASSLGQGSETQYF; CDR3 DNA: TGTGCCAGCAGCCTGGGACAGGGATCGGAGACCCAGTACTTC
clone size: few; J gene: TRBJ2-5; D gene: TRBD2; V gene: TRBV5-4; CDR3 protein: CASSLVRGVQETQYF; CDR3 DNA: TGTGCCAGCAGCTTGGTACGGGGGGTTCAAGAGACCCAGTACTTC
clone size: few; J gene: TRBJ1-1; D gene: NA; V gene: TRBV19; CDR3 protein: CASSTQGGTEAFF; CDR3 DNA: TGTGCCAGTAGTACTCAGGGAGGGACTGAAGCTTTCTTT
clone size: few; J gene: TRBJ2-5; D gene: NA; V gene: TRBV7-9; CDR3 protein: CASSLDRLGETQYF; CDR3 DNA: TGTGCCAGCAGCTTAGACCGCCTGGGAGAGACCCAGTACTTC